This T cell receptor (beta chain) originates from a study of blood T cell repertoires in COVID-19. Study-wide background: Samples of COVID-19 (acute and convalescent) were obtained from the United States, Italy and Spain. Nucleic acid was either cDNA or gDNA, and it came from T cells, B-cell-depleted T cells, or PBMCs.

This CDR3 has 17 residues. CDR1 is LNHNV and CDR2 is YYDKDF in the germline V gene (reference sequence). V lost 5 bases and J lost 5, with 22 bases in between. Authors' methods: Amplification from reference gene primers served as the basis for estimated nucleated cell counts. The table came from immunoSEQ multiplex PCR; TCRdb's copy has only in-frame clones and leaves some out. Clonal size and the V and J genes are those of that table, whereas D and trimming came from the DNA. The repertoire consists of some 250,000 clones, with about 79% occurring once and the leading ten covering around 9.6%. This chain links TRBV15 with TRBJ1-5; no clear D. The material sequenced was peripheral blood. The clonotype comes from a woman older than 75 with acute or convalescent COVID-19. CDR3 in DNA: TGTGCCACCAGCCTCCAGGCGTCTGTCCGAATGCATCAGCCCCAGCATTTT. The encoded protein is CATSLQASVRMHQPQHF.